This TCR beta chain stems from a study of T cell changes during pregnancy in multiple sclerosis. Generated by immunoSEQ multiplex PCR, the TCRdb table keeps only in-frame clones and is missing some. This sample carries 40,000 to 60,000 clones, about nine tenths of them seen once, and the ten largest clones take 0.45% to 0.6%. Germline assignment: CDR1 SGHDT and CDR2 YYEEEE. With 3 bases removed from V and 1 base from J, the gap between germline ends came to 13 bases. This CDR3 has 15 amino acids. The chain has TRBV5-6 and TRBJ1-1; a possible D gene is TRBD1 (5 bases). The source is a female donor with multiple sclerosis, enrolled in a pregnancy study. The sequences come from CD4+ T cells from peripheral blood mononuclear cells, collected in the third trimester of pregnancy. This chain's CDR3 is CASSWGPGGNTEAFF. As DNA, the CDR3 is TGTGCCAGCAGCTGGGGCCCGGGGGGGAACACTGAAGCTTTCTTT.